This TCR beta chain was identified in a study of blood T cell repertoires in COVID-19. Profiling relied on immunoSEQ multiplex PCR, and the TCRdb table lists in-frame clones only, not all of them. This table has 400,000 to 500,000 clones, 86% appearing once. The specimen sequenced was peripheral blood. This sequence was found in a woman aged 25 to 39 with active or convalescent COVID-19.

The CDR3 DNA is TGTGCCAGCAGTCGCGGCTACGAGCAGTACTTC. Its translation is CASSRGYEQYF. The rearrangement links TRBV6-5 to TRBJ2-7, with unresolved D. V lost 5 bases to trimming and J lost 3 bases, with 5 bases between them. The CDR3 extends over 11 amino acids. Germline V gives CDR1 MNHEY, CDR2 SVGAGI.